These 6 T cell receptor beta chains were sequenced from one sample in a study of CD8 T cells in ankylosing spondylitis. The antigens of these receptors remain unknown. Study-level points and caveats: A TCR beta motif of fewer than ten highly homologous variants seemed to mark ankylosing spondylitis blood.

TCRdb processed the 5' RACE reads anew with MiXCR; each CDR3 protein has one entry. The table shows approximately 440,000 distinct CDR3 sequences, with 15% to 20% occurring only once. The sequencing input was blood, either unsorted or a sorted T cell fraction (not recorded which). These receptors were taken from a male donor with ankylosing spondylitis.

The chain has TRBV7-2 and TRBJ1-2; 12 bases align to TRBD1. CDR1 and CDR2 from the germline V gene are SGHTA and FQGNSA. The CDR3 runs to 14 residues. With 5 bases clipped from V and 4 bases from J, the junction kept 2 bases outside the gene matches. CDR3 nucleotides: TGTGCCAGCAGCGGGACAGGGGGCATCTATGGCTACACCTTC. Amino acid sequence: CASSGTGGIYGYTF.

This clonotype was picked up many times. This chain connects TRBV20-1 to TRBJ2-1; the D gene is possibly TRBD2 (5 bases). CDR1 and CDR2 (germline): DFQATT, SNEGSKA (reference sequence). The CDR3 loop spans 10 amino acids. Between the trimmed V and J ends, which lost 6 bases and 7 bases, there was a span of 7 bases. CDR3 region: CSATGNEQFF. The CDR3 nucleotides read TGCAGTGCCACGGGGAATGAGCAGTTCTTC.

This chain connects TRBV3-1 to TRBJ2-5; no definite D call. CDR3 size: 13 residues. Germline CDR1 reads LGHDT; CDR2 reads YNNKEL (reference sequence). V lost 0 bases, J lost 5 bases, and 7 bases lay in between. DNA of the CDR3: TGTGCCAGCAGCCAAGATCGTTCGGAGACCCAGTACTTC. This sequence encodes CASSQDRSETQYF.

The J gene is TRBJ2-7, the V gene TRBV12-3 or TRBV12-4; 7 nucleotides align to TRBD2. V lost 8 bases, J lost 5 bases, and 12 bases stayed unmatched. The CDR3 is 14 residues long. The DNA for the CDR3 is TGTGCCAGCTCCCACAGGACTAGTCTCGACGAGCAGTACTTC. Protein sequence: CASSHRTSLDEQYF.

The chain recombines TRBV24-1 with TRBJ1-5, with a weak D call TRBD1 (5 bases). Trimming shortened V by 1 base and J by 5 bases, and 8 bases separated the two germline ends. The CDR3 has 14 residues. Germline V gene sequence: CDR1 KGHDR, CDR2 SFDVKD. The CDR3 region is CATSDLGTDQPQHF. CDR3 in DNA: TGTGCCACCAGTGATTTAGGGACCGATCAGCCCCAGCATTTT.

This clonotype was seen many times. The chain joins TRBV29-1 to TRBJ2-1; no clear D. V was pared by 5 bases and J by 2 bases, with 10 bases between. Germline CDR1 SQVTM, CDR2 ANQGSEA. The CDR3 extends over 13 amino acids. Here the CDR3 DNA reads TGCAGCGTTAGAAGGACGCCCTACAATGAGCAGTTCTTC. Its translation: CSVRRTPYNEQFF.